One and the same sample provided the 18 T cell receptor beta chains below, sequenced in a study of vaccination and CD4 T cells after COVID-19 (dated by TCRdb to the early 2020s). Libraries were built with PCR. Sequencing took place on an Illumina iSeq 100. TCR sequencing of DNA from cultured CD4+ T cells used the Oncomine TCR Beta short-read assay at the Johns Hopkins FTIC core. The public sequencing data were trimmed at Q25 with fastp and processed into clonotypes with MiXCR by TCRdb, which kept only in-frame beta chains. All rows with the same CDR3 protein become a single entry with the most common DNA and genes. The sample has 5,000 to 7,500 distinct CDR3 sequences on record, roughly 29% of them singletons. 31% of the sample belongs to the ten largest clones. What this sample's treatment or condition label stands for: roughly 11-day PBMC culture with coronavirus spike peptide pools or control peptides (ViraFEST assay). CD4+ T cells from unexposed donors were collected before the COVID-19 pandemic (2011-2018).

Their recognized antigens are unknown. The sample consisted of CD4+ T cells from blood, cultured in vitro. These receptors were taken from a human donor in good health.

This clonotype was seen a few times. V usage is TRBV19 and J usage is TRBJ1-1; unclear D gene. Trimming removed 6 bases at V and 8 bases at J, with 7 bases between. CDR1 LNHDA and CDR2 SQIVND come from the germline V gene (reference sequence). This CDR3 has 10 residues. CDR3 bases: TGTGCCAGTAGGAGAGAGGAAGCTTTCTTT. It encodes CASRREEAFF.

The chain is built from TRBV24-1 and TRBJ2-1, with TRBD2 as a possible D gene (7 bases). The CDR3 runs to 13 residues. CDR1 KGHDR and CDR2 SFDVKD come from the germline V gene. V was trimmed by 8 bases and J by 8 bases, leaving 15 bases between them. CDR3 DNA: TGTGCCACCAAGGGTAGAGGGGGGGATGAGCAGTTCTTC. This sequence encodes CATKGRGGDEQFF.

The CDR3 nucleotides read TGTGCCAGCAGCTTCGGAGGTGGGATGACTGAAGCTTTCTTT. Translating gives CASSFGGGMTEAFF. The rearrangement joins TRBV11-2 to TRBJ1-1; D remains unclear. The V gene lost 3 bases and the J gene lost 5 bases, with 13 bases spanning the gap. The CDR3 is made up of 14 amino acids. Germline values: CDR1 SGHAT, CDR2 FQNNGV.

The J gene is TRBJ1-5, the V gene TRBV18; D not certain. Germline values: CDR1 KGHSH, CDR2 LQKENI. Trimming shortened V by 4 bases and J by 1 base, and 8 bases separated the two germline ends. The CDR3 is 14 amino acids. Here the CDR3 reads CASSQGPSNQPQHF. DNA of the CDR3: TGTGCCAGCTCACAAGGCCCGAGCAATCAGCCCCAGCATTTT. Filled out from reference TRBV18 and TRBJ1-5, the complete variable domain reads NAGVMQNPRHLVRRRGQEARLRCSPMKGHSHVYWYRQLPEEGLKFMVYLQKENIIDESGMPKERFSAEFPKEGPSILRIQQVVRGDSAAYFCASSQGPSNQPQHFGDGTRLSIL.

This clonotype was counted a few times. The rearrangement uses TRBV6-5 and TRBJ1-2; 7 positions match TRBD1. The CDR3 runs to 16 residues. V shed 0 bases, J shed 8 bases, and the junction held 12 bases outside the gene matches. From germline, CDR1 is MNHEY and CDR2 SVGAGI. CDR3 region: CASSYSSLTGADGYTF. Written as DNA, the CDR3 is TGTGCCAGCAGTTACTCCTCTTTAACAGGGGCCGACGGCTACACCTTC.

The table lists this clonotype with a few counts. The chain carries TRBV9 and TRBJ2-7; 9 bases are a match to TRBD2. The germline CDR1 and CDR2 sequences are SGDLS and YYNGEE. CDR3 length: 16 amino acids. The ends lost 4 bases at V and 3 bases at J; junction bases unmatched: 11. The CDR3 DNA is TGTGCCAGCAGCTCCCAAGGTAGCGGGGGCCTCTACGAGCAGTACTTC. This sequence encodes CASSSQGSGGLYEQYF.

The gene calls are TRBV6-1 and TRBJ2-1; D gene ambiguous. The V end lost 6 bases, the J end lost 4 bases, and 13 bases lay between the germline ends. This CDR3 spans 14 amino acids. Looked up from germline, CDR1 is MNHNS and CDR2 is SASEGT. CDR3: CASRAIKWYNEQFF. CDR3 nucleotides: TGTGCCAGCAGGGCAATCAAATGGTACAATGAGCAGTTCTTC.

This clonotype was counted only a few times. The CDR3 DNA reads as TGTGCCAGTAGTATGGGCCTAATCTCCTACAATGAGCAGTTCTTC. This translates into CASSMGLISYNEQFF. The V gene is TRBV19, the J gene TRBJ2-1; D gene uncertain. With 3 bases removed from V and 0 bases from J, the gap between germline ends came to 9 bases. The CDR3 length is 15 residues. Germline CDR1 is LNHDA and CDR2 is SQIVND (reference sequence).

Only a few counts were recorded for this clonotype. The J gene is TRBJ1-1, the V gene TRBV29-1; TRBD1 matches 7 bases. Germline CDR1 SQVTM, CDR2 ANQGSEA. This CDR3 is 15 amino acids long. Unmatched junction bases numbered 12, after V lost 8 bases and J lost 0 bases. CDR3 nucleotides: TGCAGCATTGGAAGGGGGCTTATGATGAACACTGAAGCTTTCTTT. Protein product: CSIGRGLMMNTEAFF.

This clonotype was detected a few times. CDR3 region: CSASTRGKRSTDTQYF. Here the CDR3 DNA reads TGCAGTGCGTCCACCCGGGGCAAAAGAAGCACAGATACGCAGTATTTT. The chain combines TRBV20-1 with TRBJ2-3, with D possibly called TRBD1 or TRBD2 (5 bases each). Trimming removed 6 bases from V and 0 bases from J, with 19 bases in between. Per the germline V gene, CDR1 is DFQATT and CDR2 is SNEGSKA (reference sequence). The CDR3 consists of 16 residues.

A few counts support this clonotype. The genes are TRBV25-1 and TRBJ1-5; no clear D gene. Germline CDR1 and CDR2: MGHDK and SYGVNS. This CDR3 has 15 amino acids. V was clipped by 2 bases and J by 5 bases, with 13 bases between them. The CDR3, as DNA: TGTGCCAGCAGTGAACCCGGACGGTGGGATCAGCCCCAGCATTTT. It translates to CASSEPGRWDQPQHF.

The V gene is TRBV12-3 or TRBV12-4, the J gene TRBJ2-3; D call uncertain. The CDR3 sequence is 12 residues long. V shed 2 bases and J shed 5 bases, with 5 bases lying between them. The CDR3 DNA is TGTGCCAGCAGTTTATTTAGAGATACGCAGTATTTT. This gives the protein CASSLFRDTQYF.

There are a few counts of this clonotype. The genes are TRBV14 and TRBJ1-2; D not certain. V dropped 0 bases and J dropped 8 bases, with 7 bases sitting between them. This CDR3 has 12 residues. Germline CDR1 reads SGHDN; CDR2 reads FVKESK. The CDR3 here is CASSQDFSGYTF. In DNA form, the CDR3 reads TGTGCCAGCAGCCAAGATTTCTCCGGCTACACCTTC.

This clonotype was detected only a few times. The V call is TRBV11-2, the J call TRBJ1-1; no definite D call. This CDR3 is built from 15 residues. The ends were cut back, 1 base at V and 0 bases at J, with 9 bases in the middle. The germline gives CDR1 SGHAT, CDR2 FQNNGV. CDR3 sequence (DNA): TGTGCCAGCAGCTTAGCCCTTTCAGTGAACACTGAAGCTTTCTTT. It yields the protein CASSLALSVNTEAFF. The whole variable domain, remainder taken from reference TRBV11-2 and TRBJ1-1, is EAGVAQSPRYKIIEKRQSVAFWCNPISGHATLYWYQQILGQGPKLLIQFQNNGVVDDSQLPKDRFSAERLKGVDSTLKIQPAKLEDSAVYLCASSLALSVNTEAFFGQGTRLTVV.

The rearrangement links TRBV7-6 to TRBJ2-7; D may be TRBD2 (5 bases). Germline V CDR1 and CDR2: SGHVS, FNYEAQ. V lost 5 bases, J lost 4 bases, and 15 bases lay in between. The CDR3 is 14 amino acids. This CDR3 reads CASSPRVRDYEQYF. CDR3 coding DNA: TGTGCCAGCAGCCCGCGGGTTAGGGATTACGAGCAGTACTTC.

This clonotype was seen more than once but under ten times. J is TRBJ2-6 and V is TRBV5-1; D uncertain. Germline values: CDR1 SGHRS, CDR2 YFSETQ. The length of the CDR3 is 16 residues. Trimming took 4 bases from V and 0 from J, leaving 11 bases between them. The CDR3 here is CASSLVTSSGANVLTF. DNA for the CDR3: TGCGCCAGCAGCCTCGTGACAAGCTCTGGGGCCAACGTCCTGACTTTC.

This chain links TRBV6-1 with TRBJ2-2, with 10 bases aligning to TRBD2. CDR3 size: 15 residues. Trimming removed 7 bases from V and 5 bases from J; junction bases left unmatched: 7. Germline V gene sequence: CDR1 MNHNS, CDR2 SASEGT. The CDR3 loop is CASNHLAGDTGELFF. The DNA of the CDR3 is TGTGCCAGCAACCACCTAGCGGGAGATACCGGGGAGCTGTTTTTT.

This clonotype has just a few counts. CDR3 coding DNA: TGTGCCAGTAGCGGACAGGTAGTCCCTAATTCACCCCTCCACTTT. It translates to CASSGQVVPNSPLHF. The J gene is TRBJ1-6, the V gene TRBV19; 7 positions agree with TRBD1. There are 15 residues in the CDR3. The V segment lost 6 bases and the J segment 6 bases; nucleotides outside the gene matches: 8. Germline V gene data show CDR1 as LNHDA and CDR2 as SQIVND (reference sequence). The whole variable domain, remainder taken from reference TRBV19 and TRBJ1-6, is DGGITQSPKYLFRKEGQNVTLSCEQNLNHDAMYWYRQDPGQGLRLIYYSQIVNDFQKGDIAEGYSVSREKKESFPLTVTSAQKNPTAFYLCASSGQVVPNSPLHFGNGTRLTVT.